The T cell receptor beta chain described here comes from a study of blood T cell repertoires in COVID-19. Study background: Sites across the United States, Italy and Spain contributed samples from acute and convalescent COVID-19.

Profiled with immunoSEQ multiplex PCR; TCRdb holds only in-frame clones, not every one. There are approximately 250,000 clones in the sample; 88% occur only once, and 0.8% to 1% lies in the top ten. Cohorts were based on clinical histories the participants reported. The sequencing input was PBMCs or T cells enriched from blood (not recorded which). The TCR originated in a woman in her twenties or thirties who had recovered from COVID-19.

Here the CDR3 reads CASSQEERNTGELFF. The CDR3 DNA reads as TGCGCCAGCAGCCAAGAGGAGCGGAACACCGGGGAGCTGTTTTTT. J is TRBJ2-2 and V is TRBV4-1; D call uncertain. V lost 0 bases to trimming and J lost 1 base, with 6 bases between them. The CDR3 is 15 amino acids. From germline, CDR1 is MGHRA and CDR2 YSYEKL.